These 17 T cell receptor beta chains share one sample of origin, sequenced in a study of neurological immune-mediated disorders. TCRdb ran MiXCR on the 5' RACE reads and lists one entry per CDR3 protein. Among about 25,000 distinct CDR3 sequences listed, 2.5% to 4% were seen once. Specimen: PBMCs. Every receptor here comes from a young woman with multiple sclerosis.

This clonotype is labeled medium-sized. CDR3 amino acids: CASSLRADTQYF. CDR3 bases: TGTGCCAGCAGCTTACGGGCAGATACGCAGTATTTT. The rearrangement uses TRBV7-2 and TRBJ2-3; D uncertain. V lost 2 bases, J lost 4 bases, and 4 bases lay in between. Germline V gene data show CDR1 as SGHTA and CDR2 as FQGNSA. This CDR3 comprises 12 residues.

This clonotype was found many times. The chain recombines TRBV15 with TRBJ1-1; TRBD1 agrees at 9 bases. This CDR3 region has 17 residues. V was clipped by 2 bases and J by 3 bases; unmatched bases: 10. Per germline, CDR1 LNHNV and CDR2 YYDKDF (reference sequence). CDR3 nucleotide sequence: TGTGCCACCAGCAGACTCCGACAGGGGGAAAGGGACACTGAAGCTTTCTTT. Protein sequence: CATSRLRQGERDTEAFF. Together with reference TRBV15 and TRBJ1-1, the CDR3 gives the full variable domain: DAMVIQNPRYQVTQFGKPVTLSCSQTLNHNVMYWYQQKSSQAPKLLFHYYDKDFNNEADTPDNFQSRRPNTSFCFLDIRSPGLGDTAMYLCATSRLRQGERDTEAFFGQGTRLTVV.

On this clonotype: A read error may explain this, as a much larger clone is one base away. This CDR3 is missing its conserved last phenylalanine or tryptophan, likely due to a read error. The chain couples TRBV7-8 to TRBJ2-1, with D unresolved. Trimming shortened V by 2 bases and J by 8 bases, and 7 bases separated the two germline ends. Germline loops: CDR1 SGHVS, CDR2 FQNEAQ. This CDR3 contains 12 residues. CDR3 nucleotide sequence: TGTGCCAGCAGCTTATGGGCGGATGAGCAGTTCTTA. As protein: CASSLWADEQFL.

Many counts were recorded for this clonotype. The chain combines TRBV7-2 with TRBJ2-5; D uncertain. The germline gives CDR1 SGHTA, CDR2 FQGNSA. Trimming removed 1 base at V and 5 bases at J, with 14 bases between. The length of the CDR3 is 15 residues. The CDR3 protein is CASSLERLGPETQYF. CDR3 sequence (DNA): TGTGCCAGCAGCTTAGAACGGCTTGGCCCCGAGACCCAGTACTTC.

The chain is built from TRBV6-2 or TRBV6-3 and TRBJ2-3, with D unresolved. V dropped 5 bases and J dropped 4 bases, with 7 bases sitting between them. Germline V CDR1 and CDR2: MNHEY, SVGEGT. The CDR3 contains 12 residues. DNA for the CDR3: TGTGCCAGCAGTCTTAGGCCAGATACGCAGTATTTT. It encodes CASSLRPDTQYF.

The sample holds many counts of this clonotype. CDR3: CASSNGTTSSGANVLTF. The CDR3 region has the DNA TGCGCCAGCAGCAACGGGACAACGAGCTCTGGGGCCAACGTCCTGACTTTC. The gene calls are TRBV5-1 and TRBJ2-6; D is possibly TRBD1 (6 bases). This CDR3 has 17 amino acids. V shed 4 bases and J shed 0 bases, with 14 bases lying between them. The germline gives CDR1 SGHRS, CDR2 YFSETQ.

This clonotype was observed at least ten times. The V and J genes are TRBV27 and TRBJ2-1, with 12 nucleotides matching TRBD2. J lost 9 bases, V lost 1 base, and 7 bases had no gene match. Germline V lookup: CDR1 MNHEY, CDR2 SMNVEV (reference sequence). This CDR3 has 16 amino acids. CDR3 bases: TGTGCCAGCAGTTTATGGGGACTAGCGGGCTTTGGTGAGCAGTTCTTC. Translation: CASSLWGLAGFGEQFF.

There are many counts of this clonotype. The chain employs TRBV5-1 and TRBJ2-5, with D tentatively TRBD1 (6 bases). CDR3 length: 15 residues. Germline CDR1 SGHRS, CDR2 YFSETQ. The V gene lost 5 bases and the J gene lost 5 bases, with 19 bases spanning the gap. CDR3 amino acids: CASRLTGTSLETQYF. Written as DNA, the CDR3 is TGCGCCAGCAGACTTACTGGGACAAGTCTCGAGACCCAGTACTTC.

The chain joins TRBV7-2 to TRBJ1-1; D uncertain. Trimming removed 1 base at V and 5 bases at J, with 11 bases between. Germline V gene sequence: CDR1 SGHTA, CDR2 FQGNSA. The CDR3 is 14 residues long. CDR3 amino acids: CASSLGWARTEAFF. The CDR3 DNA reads TGTGCCAGCAGCTTAGGTTGGGCACGGACTGAAGCTTTCTTT. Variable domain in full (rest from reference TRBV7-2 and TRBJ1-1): GAGVSQSPSNKVTEKGKDVELRCDPISGHTALYWYRQSLGQGLEFLIYFQGNSAPDKSGLPSDRFSAERTGGSVSTLTIQRTQQEDSAVYLCASSLGWARTEAFFGQGTRLTVV.

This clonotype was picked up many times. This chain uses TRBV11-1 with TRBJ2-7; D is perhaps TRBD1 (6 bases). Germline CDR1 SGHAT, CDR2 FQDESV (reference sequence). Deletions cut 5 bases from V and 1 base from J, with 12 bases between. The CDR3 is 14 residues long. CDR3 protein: CASSTYRDSYEQYF. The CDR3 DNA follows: TGTGCCAGCAGCACGTACAGGGATTCCTACGAGCAGTACTTC.

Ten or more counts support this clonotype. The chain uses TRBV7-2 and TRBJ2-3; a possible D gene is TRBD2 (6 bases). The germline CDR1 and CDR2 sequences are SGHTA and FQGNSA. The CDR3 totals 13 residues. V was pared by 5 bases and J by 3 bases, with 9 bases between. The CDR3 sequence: CASSPAGTDTQYF. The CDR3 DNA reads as TGTGCCAGCAGCCCGGCGGGGACAGATACGCAGTATTTT. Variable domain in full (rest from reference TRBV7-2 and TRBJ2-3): GAGVSQSPSNKVTEKGKDVELRCDPISGHTALYWYRQSLGQGLEFLIYFQGNSAPDKSGLPSDRFSAERTGGSVSTLTIQRTQQEDSAVYLCASSPAGTDTQYFGPGTRLTVL.

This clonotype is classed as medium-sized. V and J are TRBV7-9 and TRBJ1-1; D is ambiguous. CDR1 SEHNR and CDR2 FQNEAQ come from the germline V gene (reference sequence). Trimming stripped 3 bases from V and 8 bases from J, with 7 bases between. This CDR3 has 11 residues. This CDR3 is CASSFGPEAFF. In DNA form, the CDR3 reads TGTGCCAGCAGCTTTGGTCCCGAAGCTTTCTTT.

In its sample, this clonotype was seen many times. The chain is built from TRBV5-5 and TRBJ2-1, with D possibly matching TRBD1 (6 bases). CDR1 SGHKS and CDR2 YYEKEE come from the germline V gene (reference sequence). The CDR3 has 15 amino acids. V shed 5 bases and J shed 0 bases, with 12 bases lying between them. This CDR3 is CASSWTVSSYNEQFF. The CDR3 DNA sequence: TGTGCCAGCAGTTGGACAGTTAGCTCCTACAATGAGCAGTTCTTC.

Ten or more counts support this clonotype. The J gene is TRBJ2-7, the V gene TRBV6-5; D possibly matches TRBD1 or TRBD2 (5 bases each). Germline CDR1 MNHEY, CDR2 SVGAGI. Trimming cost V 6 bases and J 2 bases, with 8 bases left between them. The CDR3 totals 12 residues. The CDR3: CASRGETYEQYF. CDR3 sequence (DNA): TGTGCCAGCAGGGGGGAAACCTACGAGCAGTACTTC.

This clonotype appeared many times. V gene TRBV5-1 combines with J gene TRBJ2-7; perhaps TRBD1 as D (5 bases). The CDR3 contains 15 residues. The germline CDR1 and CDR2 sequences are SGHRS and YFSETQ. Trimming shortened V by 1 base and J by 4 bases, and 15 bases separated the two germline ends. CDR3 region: CASSLNPSGMYEQYF. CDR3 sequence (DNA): TGCGCCAGCAGCTTGAACCCCTCAGGGATGTACGAGCAGTACTTC. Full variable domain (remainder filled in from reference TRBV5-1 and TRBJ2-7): KAGVTQTPRYLIKTRGQQVTLSCSPISGHRSVSWYQQTPGQGLQFLFEYFSETQRNKGNFPGRFSGRQFSNSRSEMNVSTLELGDSALYLCASSLNPSGMYEQYFGPGTRLTVT.

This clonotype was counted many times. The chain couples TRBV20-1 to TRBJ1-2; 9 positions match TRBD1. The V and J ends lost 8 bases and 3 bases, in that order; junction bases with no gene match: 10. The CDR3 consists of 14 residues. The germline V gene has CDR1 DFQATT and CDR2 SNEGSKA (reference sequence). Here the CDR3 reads CSLLNRGRDYGYTF. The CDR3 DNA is TGCAGTCTCTTAAACAGGGGGCGCGACTATGGCTACACCTTC.

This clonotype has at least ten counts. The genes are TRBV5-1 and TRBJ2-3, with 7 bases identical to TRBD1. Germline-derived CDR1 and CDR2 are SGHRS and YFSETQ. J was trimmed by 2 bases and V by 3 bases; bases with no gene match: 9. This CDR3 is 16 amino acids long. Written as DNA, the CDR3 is TGCGCCAGCAGCTCCTGGACAGGAACAACCACAGATACGCAGTATTTT. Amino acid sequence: CASSSWTGTTTDTQYF.